This entry concerns a single T cell receptor (beta chain). This sample includes further DNA sequences coding for the same CDR3. TCRdb keeps only in-frame clones here, not all; method: immunoSEQ multiplex PCR. The table includes around 500,000 clones, about nine tenths detected once. All enrollees were about 18 to 89 years old and from fewer than 30 US areas. Assignment of participants to cohorts was predicated upon participant-reported clinical history. Resolution of symptoms, clearance, or two negative PCRs was present in recovered Cohort 3 donors. CDR1 and CDR2 from the germline V gene are SNHLY and FYNNEI. The CDR3 is 15 residues long. After removal of 6 bases from V and 4 bases from J, the junction contained 7 bases not matched to a gene. The data derive from a study of blood T cell repertoires in COVID-19. The overall study: From the United States, Italy and Spain came samples of acute and convalescent COVID-19.

The chain joins TRBV2 to TRBJ1-5; 9 bases map to TRBD1. The sequencing sample was made of PBMCs or T cells enriched from blood (not recorded which). This sequence was found in a woman between 55 and 75 years old who had recovered from COVID-19. CDR3 region: CASSAGTGLNQPQHF. The CDR3 DNA reads as TGTGCCAGCAGCGCCGGGACAGGGCTTAATCAGCCCCAGCATTTT.